The next 14 T cell receptor beta chains were all read from a single sample in a study of cytomegalovirus exposure and HLA in healthy donors. Primers: 60 Vbeta forward and 13 Jbeta reverse. Profiling relied on immunoSEQ multiplex PCR, and the TCRdb table lists in-frame clones only, not all of them. The sample yields about 180,000 clones, around 80% seen once. The sequenced sample consisted of PBMCs. The receptors come from a middle-aged woman in good health and CMV-seronegative.

The V and J genes are TRBV9 and TRBJ2-7, with a tentative D call TRBD2 (6 bases). V was trimmed by 3 bases and J by 6 bases, leaving 16 bases between them. Germline CDR1 reads SGDLS; CDR2 reads YYNGEE. CDR3 length: 14 residues. CDR3 DNA sequence: TGTGCCAGCAGCGCGCCGGGACTGCCGAGCGAGCAGTACTTC. Protein sequence: CASSAPGLPSEQYF. The whole variable domain, filled in from reference TRBV9 and TRBJ2-7, reads DSGVTQTPKHLITATGQRVTLRCSPRSGDLSVYWYQQSLDQGLQFLIQYYNGEERAKGNILERFSAQQFPDLHSELNLSSLELGDSALYFCASSAPGLPSEQYFGPGTRLTVT.

The chain employs TRBV2 and TRBJ1-6; D not certain. V was shortened by 2 bases and J by 6 bases, with 14 bases between the two germline ends. Germline loops: CDR1 SNHLY, CDR2 FYNNEI. CDR3 size: 16 residues. The CDR3 reads CASSENARGPNSPLHF. The CDR3 DNA reads TGTGCCAGCAGTGAAAATGCAAGAGGGCCTAATTCACCCCTCCACTTT.

This clone appeared a single time. The chain uses TRBV5-1 and TRBJ2-3; 7 bases fit TRBD2. The junction had 9 bases not matched to a gene; V was cut back by 4 bases and J by 1 base. Germline V gene data show CDR1 as SGHRS and CDR2 as YFSETQ. The CDR3 is 16 residues long. CDR3 residues: CASSPRNGGGTDTQYF. The CDR3 coding sequence is TGCGCCAGCAGCCCCCGGAATGGGGGGGGCACAGATACGCAGTATTTT.

Of note for this clone: Relative to the germline gene, one junction end is altered; a read error may explain this. V and J are TRBV7-7 and TRBJ2-5; TRBD1 matches at 7 bases. This CDR3 is built from 14 residues. In germline, CDR1 is SSHAT, CDR2 FNYEAQ (reference sequence). The CDR3 is CASSFEGAVETQYF. The DNA of the CDR3 is TGTGCTAGCAGCTTTGAGGGGGCTGTGGAGACCCAGTACTTC.

The chain uses TRBV5-4 and TRBJ2-5; 7 nucleotides align to TRBD1. This CDR3 is built from 15 residues. Germline assignment: CDR1 SGHNT and CDR2 YYREEE (reference sequence). J gave up 2 bases and V 0 bases, and 4 bases lay outside the gene matches. CDR3 in amino acids: CASSLGGTVQETQYF. CDR3 sequence (DNA): TGTGCCAGCAGCTTGGGTGGGACAGTTCAAGAGACCCAGTACTTC.

The chain uses TRBV27 and TRBJ1-5; TRBD1 is a possible D gene (5 bases). Trimming shortened V by 2 bases and J by 2 bases, and 19 bases separated the two germline ends. The CDR3 covers 18 residues. Per germline, CDR1 MNHEY and CDR2 SMNVEV (reference sequence). CDR3 residues: CASSLKGRVGVGNQPQHF. CDR3 bases: TGTGCCAGCAGTTTAAAGGGCAGGGTAGGTGTGGGCAATCAGCCCCAGCATTTT.

The rearrangement joins TRBV27 to TRBJ2-7, with D perhaps matching TRBD1 (7 bases). The length of the CDR3 is 16 residues. CDR1 is MNHEY, CDR2 SMNVEV, per germline (reference sequence). V was shortened by 2 bases and J by 3 bases, with 17 bases between the two germline ends. CDR3 protein: CASSLGAGQSSYEQYF. CDR3 DNA: TGTGCCAGCAGTTTAGGCGCGGGACAGTCGAGCTACGAGCAGTACTTC.

The genes are TRBV5-1 and TRBJ2-7; weak D call: TRBD2 (5 bases). Germline V gene sequence: CDR1 SGHRS, CDR2 YFSETQ. V gave up 6 bases and J gave up 2 bases, with 15 bases separating them. The CDR3 totals 14 residues. CDR3 bases: TGCGCCAGCACCCCCCCCGGCGGGCCCTACGAGCAGTACTTC. Translated: CASTPPGGPYEQYF.

The chain couples TRBV5-1 to TRBJ1-5, with no clear D. The CDR3 loop spans 15 amino acids. CDR1 and CDR2 (germline): SGHRS, YFSETQ. V was clipped by 2 bases and J by 2 bases, with 11 bases between them. The CDR3 sequence: CASSFGSGGNQPQHF. The CDR3 DNA reads as TGCGCCAGCAGCTTTGGGTCGGGTGGCAATCAGCCCCAGCATTTT.

V usage is TRBV7-9 and J usage is TRBJ1-2; no definite D call. From germline, CDR1 is SEHNR and CDR2 FQNEAQ (reference sequence). This CDR3 spans 18 amino acids. Trimming removed 2 bases at V and 6 bases at J, with 25 bases between. The CDR3 coding sequence is TGTGCCAGCAGCTTAAGTGTCGGGAGGGCCCTCCCGCTCCATGGCTACACCTTC. Its translation is CASSLSVGRALPLHGYTF.

The J gene is TRBJ2-5, the V gene TRBV6-1; a weak D match, TRBD2 (6 bases). The closer fit of TRBJ2-7 to the DNA end suggests the J call may be wrong. Germline V lookup: CDR1 MNHNS, CDR2 SASEGT. The CDR3 is 12 residues long. The CDR3 DNA reads as TGTGCCAGCAGTCCGGGGGTCTACGAGCAGTACTTC. Residues: CASSPGVYEQYF.

CDR3 sequence reads: CAWSRATNEKLFF. CDR3 bases: TGTGCCTGGAGTCGGGCAACTAATGAAAAACTGTTTTTT. This rearrangement joins TRBV30 to TRBJ1-4; D ambiguous. Per germline, CDR1 GTSNPN and CDR2 SVGIG (reference sequence). The length of the CDR3 is 13 residues. V lost 2 bases and J 0 bases, leaving 4 bases between the germline ends.

The table lists this clone with a few counts. V gene TRBV7-9 combines with J gene TRBJ2-7, with D perhaps matching TRBD1 (5 bases). The CDR3 sequence is 14 residues long. V shed 3 bases and J shed 5 bases, with 14 bases lying between them. From germline, CDR1 is SEHNR and CDR2 FQNEAQ (reference sequence). The CDR3 protein is CASSLGVSRDEQYF. CDR3 sequence (DNA): TGTGCCAGCAGCTTGGGTGTAAGCAGGGACGAGCAGTACTTC.

J is TRBJ2-7 and V is TRBV2; a possible D gene is TRBD1 (5 bases). The CDR3 totals 14 residues. V was cut by 7 bases and J by 4 bases, with 17 bases left in between. The germline CDR1 and CDR2 sequences are SNHLY and FYNNEI. CDR3 loop: CASMSRGQSYEQYF. DNA of the CDR3: TGTGCCAGCATGAGTAGGGGTCAAAGTTACGAGCAGTACTTC.